A selection of T cell receptor beta chains follows, all from one sample in a study of shared clonotypes between healthy human individuals. Measured with immunoSEQ multiplex PCR; TCRdb has only the in-frame clones, and not every one. The profile shows about 1.1 million clones, around 82% of them singletons. Sequencing was carried out using memory CD4+ T cells from PBMCs. The receptor set was obtained from a man aged 18 to 29 in good health. Some clones in this sample may be carry-over from other donors' samples. CDR3s include the opening cysteine and the closing phenylalanine or tryptophan. The D gene is left open where the match is weak. The size entry is marked missing in some rows and otherwise reads once, few, many or a size class.

j_gene,v_gene,d_gene,abundance,CDR3aa
TRBJ1-2,TRBV19,NA,NA,CASSIDQEGPYNGYTF
TRBJ2-5,TRBV5-4,TRBD1,NA,CASSRWDRVETQYF
TRBJ2-7,TRBV7-9,TRBD2,once,CASSLAQTSGGKQYF
TRBJ1-2,TRBV2,NA,NA,CASSEYGGWGYTF
TRBJ2-3,TRBV6-1,NA,NA,CASQGGSTDTQYF
TRBJ2-5,TRBV6-5,NA,NA,CASRLTTQETQYF
TRBJ2-7,TRBV28,NA,NA,CAIRENRERPPYEQYF
TRBJ2-7,TRBV28,NA,NA,CASSLSTYEQYF
TRBJ1-2,TRBV7-2,TRBD1,NA,CASSLNRDRVRGYTF
TRBJ2-7,TRBV5-4,NA,few,CASSSDTYEQYF
TRBJ2-1,TRBV11-3,TRBD2,NA,CASSSGLANEQFF
TRBJ1-5,TRBV5-1,NA,NA,CASSLDSGGQPQHF
TRBJ2-2,TRBV19,TRBD2,NA,CASSGIAGDWTGELFF
TRBJ1-2,TRBV28,NA,NA,CASSLSVGGHGYTF
TRBJ2-7,TRBV10-3,TRBD1,NA,CAISESRTGSEQYF
TRBJ2-3,TRBV11-2,NA,NA,CASSLWGDALGDTQYF
TRBJ2-7,TRBV5-6,NA,NA,CASSWSYEQYF
TRBJ2-5,TRBV28,NA,many,CAHRGQKGETQYF
TRBJ1-5,TRBV30,NA,NA,CAWTLGNNQPQHF
TRBJ2-7,TRBV28,NA,NA,CASSSRTPYEQYF
TRBJ2-3,TRBV7-9,NA,few,CASSPAGDTQYF
TRBJ2-7,TRBV7-8,TRBD2,NA,CASSPLLAGTTYEQYF
TRBJ2-1,TRBV5-4,TRBD2,NA,CASSPLAGGRNEQFF
TRBJ2-5,TRBV11-2,TRBD1,NA,CASSSLSGTGGRETQYF
TRBJ1-1,TRBV2,NA,NA,CASSGVAGVFLGAFF
TRBJ2-1,TRBV25-1,NA,NA,CASSEWGRRSYNEQFF
TRBJ1-1,TRBV6-5,NA,few,CASSYSRGRVAFF
TRBJ2-5,TRBV7-9,NA,NA,CASSSILAVETQYF
TRBJ2-1,TRBV5-1,NA,NA,CASSSRINEQFF
TRBJ2-3,TRBV27,TRBD2,NA,CASSRGTSGRASTDTQYF
TRBJ1-2,TRBV7-8,NA,NA,CASGVGTLYGYTF
TRBJ2-5,TRBV7-2,NA,NA,CASSLVGSETQYF
TRBJ2-2,TRBV7-7,NA,NA,CASSALGSNTGELFF
TRBJ2-1,TRBV11-2,TRBD2,NA,CASSSPTQGLAHDEQFF
TRBJ2-7,TRBV19,NA,once,CASSFSRGKAAYEQYF
TRBJ2-1,TRBV29-1,NA,NA,CSVDSPANNEQFF
TRBJ2-1,TRBV27,TRBD1,NA,CASSLRTGLSNEQFF
TRBJ2-7,TRBV5-4,TRBD1,NA,CASSFGGTGRESYF
TRBJ2-2,TRBV7-3,NA,NA,CASSLEQHSANTGELFF
TRBJ2-2,TRBV7-2,NA,NA,CASSPRRAGELFF
TRBJ2-7,TRBV5-1,TRBD2,few,CASSLGGSGSREQYF
TRBJ2-3,TRBV20-1,TRBD1,NA,CSAAGQGANF
TRBJ2-3,TRBV18,TRBD2,NA,CASSPESGLAGGTQYF
TRBJ2-1,TRBV28,TRBD2,NA,CASSSPGGVSYNEQFF
TRBJ2-7,TRBV4-1,NA,NA,CASSQPSAGGTYEQYF
TRBJ2-5,TRBV2,TRBD1,NA,CASRDRDRVPETQYF
TRBJ1-5,TRBV5-8,NA,once,CASSLTVLGGPQHF
TRBJ1-2,TRBV2,NA,NA,CASSEGGLGYGYTF
TRBJ2-5,TRBV7-2,NA,NA,CASSGRGSSETQYF
TRBJ1-4,TRBV28,TRBD1,NA,CASSSGQGAGEKLFF
TRBJ2-3,TRBV25-1,TRBD1,NA,CASSEYEQRGPDTQYF
TRBJ1-2,TRBV4-3,NA,NA,CASSQGTGRYTF
TRBJ2-4,TRBV5-1,NA,NA,CASSLDGNIQYF